This entry describes one T cell receptor (beta chain). The sample is drawn from a study of cytomegalovirus exposure and HLA in healthy donors. The CDR3 runs to 13 residues. Germline V gives CDR1 MNHEY, CDR2 SVGAGI. Losses at the gene ends were 0 bases for V and 7 bases for J; bases not matched to a gene: 2. The PCR contained 60 Vbeta and 13 Jbeta primers. Method: immunoSEQ multiplex PCR; TCRdb's copy keeps in-frame clones and lacks some. The table records fewer than 200,000 clones, 80% to 90% of them present only once. Sequencing input: PBMCs. V and J are TRBV6-5 and TRBJ1-2, with 7 positions matching TRBD1. The TCR originated in a man younger than 40 in good health and CMV-seropositive. CDR3 amino acids: CASSYSYRGGYTF. The CDR3 DNA sequence: TGTGCCAGCAGTTACTCCTACAGGGGTGGCTACACCTTC.